This T cell receptor beta chain was recorded in a study of CD8 T cells in ankylosing spondylitis. Study-wide results and caveats: Typical of ankylosing spondylitis blood, it appeared, was a TCR beta motif of fewer than 10 highly homologous variants. The study looked at matched synovial fluid samples from ankylosing spondylitis patients. Disease-linked clones were reported to be significantly enriched there. Disease-linked clones were found to be CD8+ and relatively rare in peripheral blood.

This clonotype has only a few counts. The target antigen is unknown. Quantitative barcoded 5'-RACE was used to prepare TCR beta libraries. TCRdb independently ran MiXCR on the 5' RACE reads; one entry per CDR3 protein. The repertoire holds 50,000 to 60,000 distinct CDR3 sequences, approximately 7.4% seen once, with 7.5% to 10% in the top ten. The CDR3 totals 15 residues. Trimming removed 3 bases from V and 5 bases from J, with 16 bases in between. CDR1 and CDR2 (germline): LGHDT, YNNKEL (reference sequence). The sequenced sample consisted of blood, either unsorted or a sorted T cell fraction (not recorded which). The rearrangement uses TRBV3-1 and TRBJ1-1, with D hard to call. The sequence derives from a female donor with ankylosing spondylitis or in good health (not recorded which). The DNA for the CDR3 is TGTGCCAGCAGCCACACTGCTGGAAGGATAACTGAAGCTTTCTTT. Residues: CASSHTAGRITEAFF.